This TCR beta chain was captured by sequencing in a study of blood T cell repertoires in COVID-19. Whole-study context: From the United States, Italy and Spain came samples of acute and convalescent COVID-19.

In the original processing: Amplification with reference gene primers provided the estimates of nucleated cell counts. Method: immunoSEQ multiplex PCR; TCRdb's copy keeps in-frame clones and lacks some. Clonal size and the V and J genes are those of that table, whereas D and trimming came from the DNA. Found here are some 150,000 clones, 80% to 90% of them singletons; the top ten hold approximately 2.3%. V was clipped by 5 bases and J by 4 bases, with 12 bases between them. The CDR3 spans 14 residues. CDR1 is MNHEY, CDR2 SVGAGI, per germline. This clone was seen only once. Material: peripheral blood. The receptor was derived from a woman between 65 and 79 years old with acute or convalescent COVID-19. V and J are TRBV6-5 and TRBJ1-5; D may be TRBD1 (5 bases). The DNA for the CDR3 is TGTGCCAGCAGTCGGGAGGGGTGGAATCAGCCCCAGCATTTT. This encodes CASSREGWNQPQHF.